The clone carrying this T cell receptor beta chain has a handful of counts. This specimen belongs to a study of early T cells in non-severe SARS-CoV-2 infection. As for the study in general: Sequencing targeted bulk RNA from unsorted whole blood, leaving chains unpaired.

CDR3 length: 15 amino acids. Trimming at V came to 5 bases and at J to 5 bases, leaving 4 bases not matched to a gene. Germline V gene data show CDR1 as MNHNS and CDR2 as SASEGT. Individually, cDNA molecules had unique molecular identifiers attached to them. TCRdb ran MiXCR on the 5' RACE reads and lists one entry per CDR3 protein. The profile covers roughly 99,000 distinct CDR3 sequences, with 9.5% to 15% appearing a single time and roughly 4.5% taken by the ten largest. The chain has TRBV6-1 and TRBJ2-1; 12 bases are shared with TRBD2. Sample: whole blood, taken at baseline. This TCR came from an adult who was a healthcare worker with PCR-confirmed SARS-CoV-2 infection or an uninfected control (not recorded which). The CDR3 DNA sequence: TGTGCCAGCAGTCTAGCGGGAGGGTATCACAATGAGCAGTTCTTC. It yields the protein CASSLAGGYHNEQFF.